This record looks at one T cell receptor beta chain sequence and its context. Its target is not known. This sample was included in a study of post-analysis software for immune sequencing data. Regarding the study as a whole: Strong co-clustering by F measure linked samples that shared a preparation batch.

The library was made from cDNA and included unique molecular identifiers. One entry per CDR3 protein results from TCRdb running MiXCR on the PCR reads. This table holds 650,000 to 850,000 distinct CDR3 sequences, around 45% found once. Source material: blood. The TCR originated in a girl between 10 and 17 years old with multiple sclerosis.

This CDR3 reads CSAGPGQGAKNIQYF. The CDR3, as DNA: TGCAGTGCTGGTCCGGGACAGGGGGCCAAAAACATTCAGTACTTC. The genes are TRBV20-1 and TRBJ2-4; 10 positions match TRBD1. Trimming at V came to 5 bases and at J to 1 base, leaving 5 bases not matched to a gene. The CDR3 covers 15 residues. Germline V gene data show CDR1 as DFQATT and CDR2 as SNEGSKA (reference sequence).